This T cell receptor (beta chain) was documented in a study of T cell repertoires in cytomegalovirus infection (dated by TCRdb to between 2018 and 2020). For the study in its entirety: Peptide stimulations targeted recently identified HLA-C-restricted CMV epitopes, whose presentation resists viral immunomodulation, together with well-studied HLA-B-restricted epitopes. Because public TCR beta signatures pointed to carriage of CMV infection together with the matching HLA type, the HLA type of each donor mattered for the analysis. Overall study outcomes, separate from this receptor: The ex vivo response was dominated by HLA-C-restricted CMV-specific TCR beta clonotypes, and the single most frequent clonotype in two of eight donors was supplied by these HLA-C-restricted clonotypes. Carriers of CMV infection plus the relevant HLA type were discriminated by the cumulative frequency of public TCR beta family members in the study cohort and in an independent roughly 320-donor cohort.

The data were produced on an Illumina HiSeq 1500. The raw public data were reprocessed by TCRdb itself: fastp quality trimming at Q25, MiXCR clonotype calling, in-frame beta chains only. Rows with one shared CDR3 protein collapse into an entry with the most common genes and DNA. Here the sample has 340,000 or so distinct CDR3 sequences; 25% occur a single time. The top ten constitute 13% of the sample. The label giving this sample's treatment or condition can be read as: in vitro stimulation with specific CMV peptide epitopes to enrich CMV-specific T cells. Comments on this clonotype: Its binding antigen is unknown. The input lacks base qualities; no much larger clone sits a single base away.

This specimen consisted of cultured PBMCs, obtained from culture after CMV antigen stimulation. This clonotype was sampled from a human donor in good health (CMV status not recorded). Some clones in this sample may be carry-over from other donors' samples.

The DNA reads as follows: TGCAGTTCTCAACAGGAACTGGACACTGAAGCTTTCTTT. Its translation is CSSQQELDTEAFF. The rearranged chain carries TRBV20-1 and TRBJ1-1; TRBD1 might be the D gene, on 5 matching bases. CDR3 length: 13 amino acids, cysteine to phenylalanine. The sequence is cut down to CDR3 DNA, 39 bases in frame from base 1. For CDR1 and CDR2, the germline V gene (reference sequence) lists DFQATT and SNEGSKA. V is shortened by 8 bases, J by 3 bases, and the region joining them spans 16 bases.